This T cell receptor (beta chain) was sequenced for a study of blood T cell repertoires in COVID-19. As for the study in general: There were acute and convalescent COVID-19 samples, and they came from the United States, Italy and Spain. The cDNA or gDNA used as material had been derived from T cells, B-cell-depleted T cells, or PBMCs.

Original methodology: Scientists estimated how many nucleated cells there were by amplifying reference gene primers. TCRdb's table, derived via immunoSEQ multiplex PCR, lists solely in-frame clones and lacks some. V, J and clone size are those of that table, while D and trimming were read from the DNA. This sample has 150,000 to 200,000 clones; 80% to 85% occur once, and the top ten carry about 2.6%. This receptor was obtained from a human donor with acute or convalescent COVID-19. The donor label of this sample is uncertain. Sequencing was performed on peripheral blood.

The CDR3 protein is CASSAFTRGGGPSYNEQFF. The CDR3 DNA reads as TGTGCCAGCAGTGCCTTCACTAGGGGGGGAGGGCCCTCCTACAATGAGCAGTTCTTC. The chain combines TRBV9 with TRBJ2-1; D might be TRBD2 (7 bases). Germline CDR1 reads SGDLS; CDR2 reads YYNGEE. V was cut by 5 bases and J by 0 bases, with 24 bases left in between. CDR3 length equals 19 residues.